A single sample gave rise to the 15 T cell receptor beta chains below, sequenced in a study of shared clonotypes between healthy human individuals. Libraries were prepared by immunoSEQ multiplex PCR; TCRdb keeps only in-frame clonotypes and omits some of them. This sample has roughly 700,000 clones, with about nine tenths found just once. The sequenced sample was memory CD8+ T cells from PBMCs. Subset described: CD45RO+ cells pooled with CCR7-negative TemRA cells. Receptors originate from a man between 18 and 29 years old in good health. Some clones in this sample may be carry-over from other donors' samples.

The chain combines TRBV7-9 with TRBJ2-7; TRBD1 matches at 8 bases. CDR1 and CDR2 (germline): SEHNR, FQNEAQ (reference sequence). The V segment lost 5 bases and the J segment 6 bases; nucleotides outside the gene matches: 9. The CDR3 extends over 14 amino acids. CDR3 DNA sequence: TGTGCCAGCAGCGAGACTTCCGGGACAGGCGAGCAGTACTTC. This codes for CASSETSGTGEQYF.

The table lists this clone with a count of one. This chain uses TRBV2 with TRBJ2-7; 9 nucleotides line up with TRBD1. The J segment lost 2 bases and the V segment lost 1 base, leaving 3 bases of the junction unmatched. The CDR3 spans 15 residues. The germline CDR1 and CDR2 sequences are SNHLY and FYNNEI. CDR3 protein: CASSEVGTGTYEQYF. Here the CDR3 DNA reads TGTGCCAGCAGTGAAGTCGGGACAGGGACCTACGAGCAGTACTTC.

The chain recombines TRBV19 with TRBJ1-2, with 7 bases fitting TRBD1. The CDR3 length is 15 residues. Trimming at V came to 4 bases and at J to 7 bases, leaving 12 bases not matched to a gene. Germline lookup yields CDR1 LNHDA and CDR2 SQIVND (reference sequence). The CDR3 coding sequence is TGTGCCAGTAGTACCCGCCTTGGAGGGGGCCGTGGCTACACCTTC. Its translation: CASSTRLGGGRGYTF.

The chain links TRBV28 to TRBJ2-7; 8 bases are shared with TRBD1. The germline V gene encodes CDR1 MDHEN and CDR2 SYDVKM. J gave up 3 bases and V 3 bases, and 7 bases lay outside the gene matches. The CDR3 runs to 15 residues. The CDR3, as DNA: TGTGCCAGCAGTTTCGGGGTTGGGACAGGCTACGAGCAGTACTTC. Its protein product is CASSFGVGTGYEQYF.

The CDR3 is CASSLGSSHEQFF. As DNA, the CDR3 is TGTGCCAGCAGTTTAGGTTCTTCTCATGAGCAGTTCTTC. V is TRBV27 and J is TRBJ2-1; D unclear. CDR3 size: 13 residues. Germline CDR1 is MNHEY and CDR2 is SMNVEV (reference sequence). V dropped 2 bases and J dropped 8 bases, with 10 bases sitting between them.

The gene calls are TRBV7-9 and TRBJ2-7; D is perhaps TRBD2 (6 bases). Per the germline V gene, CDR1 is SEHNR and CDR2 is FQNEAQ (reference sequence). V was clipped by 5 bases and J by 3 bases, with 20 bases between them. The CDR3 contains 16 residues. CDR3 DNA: TGTGCCAGCAGCCCCGCGGGACTCTCGAACCTCTACGAGCAGTACTTC. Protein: CASSPAGLSNLYEQYF.

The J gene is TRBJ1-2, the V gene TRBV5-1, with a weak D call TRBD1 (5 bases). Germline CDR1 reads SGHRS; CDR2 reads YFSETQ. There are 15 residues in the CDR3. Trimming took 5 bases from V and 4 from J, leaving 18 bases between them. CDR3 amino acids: CASSSTEGTLYGYTF. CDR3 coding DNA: TGCGCCAGCAGTTCCACTGAGGGGACCCTCTATGGCTACACCTTC.

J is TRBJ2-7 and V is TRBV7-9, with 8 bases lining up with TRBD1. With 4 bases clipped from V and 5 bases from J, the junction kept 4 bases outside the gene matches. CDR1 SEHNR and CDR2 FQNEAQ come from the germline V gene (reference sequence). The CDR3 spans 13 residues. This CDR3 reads CASSSRGRDEQYF. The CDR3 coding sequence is TGTGCCAGCAGCTCCAGGGGGCGGGACGAGCAGTACTTC.

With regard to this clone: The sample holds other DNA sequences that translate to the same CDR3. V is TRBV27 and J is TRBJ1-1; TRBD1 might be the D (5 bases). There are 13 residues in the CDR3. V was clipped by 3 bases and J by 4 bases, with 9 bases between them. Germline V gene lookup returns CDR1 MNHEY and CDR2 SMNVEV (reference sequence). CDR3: CASSLGGRTEAFF. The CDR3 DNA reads TGTGCCAGCAGTTTGGGGGGTCGCACTGAAGCTTTCTTT.

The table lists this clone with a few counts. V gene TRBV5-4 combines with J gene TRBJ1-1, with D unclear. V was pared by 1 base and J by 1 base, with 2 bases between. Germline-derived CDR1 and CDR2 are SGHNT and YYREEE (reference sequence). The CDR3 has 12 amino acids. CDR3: CASSLRNTEAFF. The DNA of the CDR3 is TGTGCCAGCAGCTTGAGGAACACTGAAGCTTTCTTT.

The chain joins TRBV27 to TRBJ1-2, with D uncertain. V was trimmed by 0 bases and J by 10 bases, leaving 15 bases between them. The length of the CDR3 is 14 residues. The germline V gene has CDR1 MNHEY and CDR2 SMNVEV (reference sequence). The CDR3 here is CASSLSRGSDVYTF. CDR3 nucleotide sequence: TGTGCCAGCAGTTTATCTCGTGGGTCTGACGTCTACACCTTC.

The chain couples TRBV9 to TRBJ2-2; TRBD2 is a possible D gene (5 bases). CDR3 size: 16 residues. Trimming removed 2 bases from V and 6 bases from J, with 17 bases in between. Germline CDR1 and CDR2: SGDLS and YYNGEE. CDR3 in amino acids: CASSVSTGSVAGELFF. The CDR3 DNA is TGTGCCAGCAGCGTCTCAACGGGGTCAGTCGCCGGGGAGCTGTTTTTT. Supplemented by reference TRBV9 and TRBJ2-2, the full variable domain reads DSGVTQTPKHLITATGQRVTLRCSPRSGDLSVYWYQQSLDQGLQFLIQYYNGEERAKGNILERFSAQQFPDLHSELNLSSLELGDSALYFCASSVSTGSVAGELFFGEGSRLTVL.

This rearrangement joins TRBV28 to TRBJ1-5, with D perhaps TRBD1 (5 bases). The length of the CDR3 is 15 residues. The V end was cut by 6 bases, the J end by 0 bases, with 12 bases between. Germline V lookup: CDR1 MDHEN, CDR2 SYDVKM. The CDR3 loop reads CASSLGPNSNQPQHF. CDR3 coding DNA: TGTGCCAGCAGCCTGGGACCTAATAGCAATCAGCCCCAGCATTTT.

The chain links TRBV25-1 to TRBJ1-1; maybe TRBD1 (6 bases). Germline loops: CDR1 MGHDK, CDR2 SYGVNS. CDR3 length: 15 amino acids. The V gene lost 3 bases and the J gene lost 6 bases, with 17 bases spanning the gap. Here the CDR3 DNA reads TGTGCCAGCAGTGACAACCTCGCGGGGGCGTCTGAAGCTTTCTTT. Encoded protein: CASSDNLAGASEAFF. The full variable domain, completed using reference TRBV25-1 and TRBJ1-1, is EADIYQTPRYLVIGTGKKITLECSQTMGHDKMYWYQQDPGMELHLIHYSYGVNSTEKGDLSSESTVSRIRTEHFPLTLESARPSHTSQYLCASSDNLAGASEAFFGQGTRLTVV.

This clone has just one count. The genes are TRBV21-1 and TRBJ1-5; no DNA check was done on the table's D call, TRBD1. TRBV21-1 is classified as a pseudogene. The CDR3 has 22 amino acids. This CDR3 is CASSSPGQVQPLSNGSNQPQHF. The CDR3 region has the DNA TGTGCCAGCAGCTCTCCGGGACAGGTACAGCCCTTGTCCAACGGGAGCAATCAGCCCCAGCATTTT.